This T cell receptor beta chain comes out of a study of blood T cell repertoires in COVID-19. The CDR3 sequence is 17 residues long. CDR1 and CDR2 (germline): MGHRA, YSYEKL. V dropped 1 base and J dropped 7; count of bases not matched to a gene: 11. Sequenced by immunoSEQ multiplex PCR; TCRdb stores in-frame clones only, minus some. This sample has 180,000 or so clones; around four fifths occur once, and the top ten carry around 6.9%. The clonotype comes from a human donor with acute or convalescent COVID-19. The donor label of this sample is uncertain. The genes are TRBV4-1 and TRBJ2-1; 9 nucleotides match TRBD2. Source material: peripheral blood. As DNA, the CDR3 is TGCGCCAGCAGCCAAGTTGGCGGGAGGGCCGTAGGTAATGAGCAGTTCTTC. Amino acid sequence: CASSQVGGRAVGNEQFF.